The present T cell receptor beta chain was sequenced within a study of cytomegalovirus exposure and HLA in healthy donors. On the study more broadly: Of a few hundred genotyped donors, more than 75% grouped in the Caucasian-associated ancestry cluster.

A multiplex PCR was run with 60 Vbeta primers and 13 Jbeta primers. Profiled with immunoSEQ multiplex PCR; TCRdb holds only in-frame clones, not every one. This sample has around 150,000 clones; roughly three quarters occur once, and the top ten carry around 0.99%. The CDR3 has 14 residues. Unmatched junction bases numbered 4, after V lost 2 bases and J lost 4 bases. Germline-derived CDR1 and CDR2 are SGHTS and YDEGEE. The clonotype originates from a male donor in good health and CMV-seronegative. The rearrangement uses TRBV5-8 and TRBJ2-7; 9 bases match TRBD1. The material sequenced was PBMCs. CDR3 protein: CASSFGTGRYEQYF. CDR3 DNA sequence: TGTGCCAGCAGCTTCGGGACAGGGAGGTACGAGCAGTACTTC.